This TCR beta chain is drawn from a study of T cell changes during pregnancy in multiple sclerosis (dated by TCRdb to between 2019 and 2020). For the wider study: The study examined how the T cell repertoire changed over the course of pregnancy in women with multiple sclerosis.

Here V drops 4 bases and J drops 1 base, and the junction holds 7 bases not matched to any gene. In the germline V gene (reference sequence), CDR1 corresponds to SGHNT and CDR2 to YYREEE. Inclusive of the bounding cysteine and phenylalanine, the CDR3 is 16 residues long. The DNA shown is the 48-base CDR3, in frame from base 1. Library method: the immunoSEQ multiplex PCR assay. TCRdb took this table from immuneACCESS and kept in-frame rearrangements with V and J called. Such tables lack part of the clones; where checked against another copy, unresolved V genes explain under half of the gap, and the rest is unexplained. Across this sample there are almost 50,000 clones, with around nine tenths seen only once. Together, the top ten hold around 0.38% of the sample. On this clone itself: No antigen is known for it. No qualities accompany the bases; no much larger clone lies one base away.

Sample: CD4+ T cells from peripheral blood mononuclear cells, taken in the second trimester of pregnancy. This receptor was identified in a female donor in good health, enrolled as a control in a pregnancy study. The chain is encoded by TRBV5-4 joined to TRBJ1-4; TRBD1 agrees with 7 junctional bases. The DNA reads TGTGCCAGCAGCGCAAGACAGGGTGGAACTAATGAAAAACTGTTTTTT. Its protein is CASSARQGGTNEKLFF.